The 19 T cell receptor beta chains in this list originate from one sample, sequenced in a study of T-cell memory formation after mild COVID-19. TCRdb redid the calling of the 5' RACE reads with MiXCR, one entry per CDR3 protein. The data show roughly 550,000 distinct CDR3 sequences, roughly 22% seen once. What was sequenced was PBMCs or a T cell subset sorted from them (not recorded which). The receptors here all came from an adult woman who had mild COVID-19 (a few samples of this study predate the infection). Cell type and time point are not known.

The rearrangement uses TRBV7-9 and TRBJ1-1, with no clear D. This CDR3 is 15 amino acids long. Germline V gene sequence: CDR1 SEHNR, CDR2 FQNEAQ (reference sequence). V was trimmed by 5 bases and J by 0 bases, leaving 13 bases between them. The CDR3 spells CASSHLGLLNTEAFF. The CDR3 nucleotides are TGTGCCAGCAGCCACCTCGGGCTGCTGAACACTGAAGCTTTCTTT.

This clonotype was picked up many times. This chain links TRBV2 with TRBJ2-2, with unresolved D. Germline loops: CDR1 SNHLY, CDR2 FYNNEI. Trimming took off 2 bases at V and 1 base at J, with 5 bases between the two ends. The CDR3 runs 14 residues. DNA for the CDR3: TGTGCCAGCAGTGAACTAAAGAACACCGGGGAGCTGTTTTTT. This translates into CASSELKNTGELFF.

The J gene is TRBJ2-3, the V gene TRBV7-3, with 9 bases that match TRBD2. The CDR3 covers 15 residues. Germline CDR1 and CDR2: SGHTA and FQGTGA. J lost 2 bases, V lost 3 bases, and 3 bases had no gene match. CDR3 bases: TGTGCCAGCAGCTTCATAGCGGGGGTCACAGATACGCAGTATTTT. Translating it yields CASSFIAGVTDTQYF.

This clonotype appeared a few times. In nucleotides, the CDR3 is TGCAGTGCTAGGGACCGAACCGGACCCGTTAGCGGGAGTTCATCCACCGGGGAGCTGTTTTTT. Amino acids: CSARDRTGPVSGSSSTGELFF. The rearrangement joins TRBV20-1 to TRBJ2-2; 9 bases agree with TRBD2. The CDR3 sequence is 21 residues long. Trimming at V came to 3 bases and at J to 4 bases, leaving 24 bases not matched to a gene. Per germline, CDR1 DFQATT and CDR2 SNEGSKA (reference sequence).

This clonotype came up a few times. This chain links TRBV6-5 with TRBJ2-7; TRBD2 aligns across 8 bases. Germline-derived CDR1 and CDR2 are MNHEY and SVGAGI. With V trimmed by 5 bases and J by 4 bases, 4 bases remained unmatched. The CDR3 runs to 13 residues. CDR3 amino acids: CASSTIAGYEQYF. CDR3 bases: TGTGCCAGCAGTACTATAGCGGGGTACGAGCAGTACTTC.

This clonotype appeared a few times. The chain is built from TRBV12-3 or TRBV12-4 and TRBJ1-2, with D possibly TRBD1 on 5 matching bases. There are 13 residues in the CDR3. The V and J ends lost 6 bases and 8 bases respectively, with 16 bases between them. CDR3 protein: CASSYTGQGGYTF. The DNA for the CDR3 is TGTGCCAGCAGCTATACCGGCCAGGGCGGCTACACCTTC.

This clonotype occurred a few times. The chain joins TRBV7-2 to TRBJ1-5; 7 bases agree with TRBD1. Trimming at V came to 5 bases and at J to 7 bases, leaving 11 bases not matched to a gene. This CDR3 spans 15 amino acids. CDR1 is SGHTA and CDR2 is FQGNSA in the germline V gene. The DNA of the CDR3 is TGTGCCAGCAGCCGCTCTCGACAGGGAGGACAGCCCCAGCATTTT. This translates into CASSRSRQGGQPQHF.

This clonotype was counted ten times or more. The chain employs TRBV7-6 and TRBJ2-1, with 8 positions matching TRBD2. The J segment lost 4 bases and the V segment lost 1 base, leaving 6 bases of the junction unmatched. Per the germline V gene, CDR1 is SGHVS and CDR2 is FNYEAQ. This CDR3 contains 16 residues. The CDR3 protein is CASSLDAGGTYNEQFF. The CDR3 DNA reads as TGTGCCAGCAGCTTAGATGCGGGAGGAACATACAATGAGCAGTTCTTC.

The sample holds a few counts of this clonotype. In nucleotides, the CDR3 is TGCGCCAGCAGCTCCGGGACAGGGACTTTCAATGAGCAGTTCTTC. As protein: CASSSGTGTFNEQFF. The chain couples TRBV5-1 to TRBJ2-1; TRBD1 matches 9 bases. The CDR3 totals 15 residues. In germline, CDR1 is SGHRS, CDR2 YFSETQ. V trimming: 3 bases; J trimming: 6 bases; junction bases outside the gene matches: 7.

This clonotype was counted between two and nine times. The chain recombines TRBV5-1 with TRBJ2-7; no firm D call. Germline V gene sequence: CDR1 SGHRS, CDR2 YFSETQ. V lost 0 bases and J 4 bases, leaving 8 bases between the germline ends. CDR3 length: 13 amino acids. The CDR3 here is CASSLALEYEQYF. The DNA for the CDR3 is TGCGCCAGCAGCTTGGCGCTAGAGTACGAGCAGTACTTC.

This clonotype has at least ten counts. V usage is TRBV11-2 and J usage is TRBJ2-3; D is undetermined. V was cut by 7 bases and J by 5 bases, with 7 bases left in between. The CDR3 contains 11 residues. Germline loops: CDR1 SGHAT, CDR2 FQNNGV. CDR3 sequence (DNA): TGTGCCAGCACCACGGGAGATACGCAGTATTTT. Translation: CASTTGDTQYF.

This clonotype came up a few times. This sequence joins TRBV5-1 and TRBJ2-7; 8 bases match TRBD1. There are 15 residues in the CDR3. Germline V CDR1 and CDR2: SGHRS, YFSETQ. The ends lost 3 bases at V and 5 bases at J; junction bases unmatched: 10. As DNA, the CDR3 is TGCGCCAGCAGCTGGCCCGGGACAGGTAGCGACGAGCAGTACTTC. Amino acid sequence: CASSWPGTGSDEQYF.

This clonotype was recorded a few times. The genes are TRBV5-6 and TRBJ2-3; D is uncertain. In germline, CDR1 is SGHDT, CDR2 YYEEEE. This CDR3 region has 14 residues. Between the trimmed V and J ends, which lost 0 bases and 3 bases, there was a span of 8 bases. CDR3 in amino acids: CASSLGSMTDTQYF. CDR3 nucleotide sequence: TGTGCCAGCAGCTTGGGTAGTATGACAGATACGCAGTATTTT.

This chain connects TRBV10-3 to TRBJ2-1; 7 nucleotides agree with TRBD2. This CDR3 spans 14 amino acids. The germline gives CDR1 ENHRY, CDR2 SYGVKD. Trimming removed 4 bases from V and 5 bases from J; junction bases left unmatched: 5. As DNA, the CDR3 is TGTGCCATCAGTGCAGTGGCGGGAGACAATGAGCAGTTCTTC. Its translation is CAISAVAGDNEQFF.

This clonotype has just one count. The gene calls are TRBV7-2 and TRBJ2-2; D ambiguous. Germline V gives CDR1 SGHTA, CDR2 FQGNSA. Trimming pared 5 bases from V and 1 base from J, leaving 8 bases between. The CDR3 sequence is 14 residues long. CDR3 sequence (DNA): TGTGCCAGCAGCCCCAAGAAGAACACCGGGGAGCTGTTTTTT. It yields the protein CASSPKKNTGELFF.

This clonotype appeared many times. The V call is TRBV10-3, the J call TRBJ2-7; 7 bases line up with TRBD2. The CDR3 length is 15 residues. The germline V gene has CDR1 ENHRY and CDR2 SYGVKD. The J segment lost 5 bases and the V segment lost 3 bases, leaving 10 bases of the junction unmatched. CDR3 residues: CAISDPAGNIHEQYF. CDR3 DNA sequence: TGTGCCATCAGTGACCCAGCGGGAAATATCCACGAGCAGTACTTC.

This chain links TRBV6-5 with TRBJ2-7; 8 bases fit TRBD1. Trimming at V came to 2 bases and at J to 2 bases, leaving 2 bases not matched to a gene. Germline V gene lookup returns CDR1 MNHEY and CDR2 SVGAGI. This CDR3 has 14 residues. CDR3 DNA: TGTGCCAGCAGTTACGAGACAGGGGCCTACGAGCAGTACTTC. Translating gives CASSYETGAYEQYF.

The chain is built from TRBV3-1 and TRBJ2-6; either TRBD1 or TRBD2 may fit D (6 bases each). V was trimmed by 7 bases and J by 0 bases, leaving 16 bases between them. CDR1 and CDR2 (germline): LGHDT, YNNKEL (reference sequence). The CDR3 is 17 amino acids. The CDR3 DNA reads TGTGCCAGCACCCGAGGGGGGTCCCTCTCTGGGGCCAACGTCCTGACTTTC. Translation: CASTRGGSLSGANVLTF.

The genes are TRBV6-4 and TRBJ2-1; the match to TRBD2 covers 11 bases. The V gene end was trimmed by 2 bases and the J gene end by 7 bases; junction bases not matched to a gene: 4. This CDR3 is 15 amino acids long. Germline V lookup: CDR1 MRHNA, CDR2 SNTAGT. In DNA form, the CDR3 reads TGTGCCAGCAGTGACCTAACTAGCGGGAGTAATGAGCAGTTCTTC. This encodes CASSDLTSGSNEQFF.